These 11 T cell receptor beta chains originate from one sample sequenced in a study of T-cell reconstitution after alpha-beta-depleted transplantation in children. Unique molecular identifiers featured in how the TCRbeta library was prepared. MiXCR, applied by TCRdb to the PCR reads, yields one record per CDR3 protein. Of some 600,000 distinct CDR3 sequences listed, 10% to 15% are singletons. The sequences come from PBMCs, mostly from graft donor cells, collected 360 days after TCRalphabeta/CD19-depleted stem cell transplant. The receptors derive from a male patient younger than 18 who had a stem cell transplant for acute myeloid leukemia, so the T cells may come from the graft donor.

In regard to this clonotype: A much larger clonotype is one base distant, so this may be a read error. The chain carries TRBV4-2 and TRBJ2-3, with D perhaps TRBD2 (6 bases). CDR1 is LGHNA, CDR2 YNFKEQ, per germline. The CDR3 covers 16 residues. The CDR3 DNA sequence: TGTGCCAGCGGAGAGCGGGCCCACTCTAGCACAGATACGCACTATTTT. This sequence encodes CASGERAHSSTDTHYF.

This clonotype showed up many times. This chain joins TRBV12-3 or TRBV12-4 and TRBJ2-1, with 10 bases fitting TRBD1. The junction had 7 bases not matched to a gene; V was cut back by 5 bases and J by 6 bases. The CDR3 covers 15 residues. CDR3 amino acids: CASSDPGQGFNEQFF. The CDR3 nucleotides read TGTGCCAGCAGTGATCCGGGACAGGGGTTCAATGAGCAGTTCTTC.

This clonotype came up a few times. The gene calls are TRBV20-1 and TRBJ2-3; D is unclear. Trimming left V 2 bases short and J 1 base short, with 7 bases between. Germline V lookup: CDR1 DFQATT, CDR2 SNEGSKA (reference sequence). CDR3 size: 13 residues. CDR3 DNA sequence: TGCAGTGCTAGATGGTTGGGCACAGATACGCAGTATTTT. Encoded protein: CSARWLGTDTQYF.

CDR3 sequence: CSGGFKLNEKLFF. CDR3 in DNA: TGCAGCGGGGGTTTCAAGTTGAATGAAAAACTGTTTTTT. The V call is TRBV29-1, the J call TRBJ1-4; D is unresolved. V was trimmed by 7 bases and J by 5 bases, leaving 14 bases between them. Germline V CDR1 and CDR2: SQVTM, ANQGSEA. The CDR3 runs to 13 residues.

V usage is TRBV20-1 and J usage is TRBJ2-7; 7 bases match TRBD2. This CDR3 has 15 residues. Germline V gene data show CDR1 as DFQATT and CDR2 as SNEGSKA (reference sequence). V lost 3 bases and J lost 0; bases outside the gene matches: 8. As DNA, the CDR3 is TGCAGTGCTAGGTTGTTGCGACTAGCCTCCTACGAGCAGTACTTC. Translating it yields CSARLLRLASYEQYF.

The gene calls are TRBV4-3 and TRBJ2-7; 11 positions match TRBD2. V lost 3 bases, J lost 2 bases, and 9 bases stayed unmatched. CDR1 and CDR2 from the germline V gene are LGHNA and YSLEER. This CDR3 is 17 amino acids long. The CDR3 DNA is TGCGCCAGCAGCCAGACCACCGGGACTAGCGGACCCTACGAGCAGTACTTC. Translating it yields CASSQTTGTSGPYEQYF.

The J gene is TRBJ2-1, the V gene TRBV24-1; 11 bases are shared with TRBD2. Trimming took 6 bases from V and 7 from J; bases not matched to a gene: 7. This CDR3 region has 15 residues. In germline, CDR1 is KGHDR, CDR2 SFDVKD. This chain's CDR3 is CATSLSSGRRNEQFF. DNA for the CDR3: TGTGCCACCAGTCTCTCTAGCGGGAGGCGTAATGAGCAGTTCTTC.

CDR3 residues: CASSLETGTSGKYNEQFF. In nucleotides, the CDR3 is TGTGCCAGCAGCTTGGAGACCGGGACTAGCGGGAAGTACAATGAGCAGTTCTTC. The chain has TRBV11-1 and TRBJ2-1, with 13 bases fitting TRBD2. The germline V gene encodes CDR1 SGHAT and CDR2 FQDESV (reference sequence). V shed 3 bases, J shed 4 bases, and the junction held 9 bases outside the gene matches. The CDR3 consists of 18 residues. Complete variable domain (other parts from reference TRBV11-1 and TRBJ2-1): EAEVAQSPRYKITEKSQAVAFWCDPISGHATLYWYRQILGQGPELLVQFQDESVVDDSQLPKDRFSAERLKGVDSTLKIQPAELGDSAMYLCASSLETGTSGKYNEQFFGPGTRLTVL.

The chain couples TRBV20-1 to TRBJ2-3; 8 positions match TRBD1. The CDR3 sequence is 16 residues long. Per the germline V gene, CDR1 is DFQATT and CDR2 is SNEGSKA (reference sequence). V lost 0 bases, J lost 1 base, and 6 bases stayed unmatched. The CDR3 protein is CSARDWATGGTDTQYF. The CDR3 DNA reads as TGCAGTGCTAGAGATTGGGCGACAGGGGGCACAGATACGCAGTATTTT.

The chain is built from TRBV12-3 or TRBV12-4 and TRBJ2-2; 7 bases line up with TRBD1. CDR3 length equals 15 residues. V lost 8 bases and J lost 1; bases outside the gene matches: 7. CDR3 bases: TGTGCCAGCTCGACCGGGACAGTGAACACCGGGGAGCTGTTTTTT. Translation gives CASSTGTVNTGELFF.

The chain joins TRBV15 to TRBJ2-3; D remains unclear. V was cut by 0 bases and J by 9 bases, with 22 bases left in between. Germline V gene sequence: CDR1 LNHNV, CDR2 YYDKDF (reference sequence). This CDR3 spans 17 amino acids. The CDR3 loop reads CATSRDRGVPGSYTQYF. In DNA form, the CDR3 reads TGTGCCACCAGCAGAGATCGTGGGGTTCCCGGGTCATACACGCAGTATTTT.